This T cell receptor beta chain came from a study of Graves' ophthalmopathy and Graves' hyperthyroidism. Study outcomes and limitations: Thyroid clonotypes that were expanded above 0.001 frequency mostly also appeared in blood.

Trimming took off 3 bases at V and 1 base at J, with 12 bases between the two ends. This CDR3 is 16 amino acids long. Germline values: CDR1 SGHTA, CDR2 FQGTGA. RNA transcripts yielded amplified TCR beta CDR3 regions. Second-round multiplex PCR followed a first-round RT-PCR using HTBI primers. MiXCR was run by TCRdb on the multiplex PCR reads, yielding one entry per CDR3 protein. Among around 1,000,000 distinct CDR3 sequences listed, around a third were seen once. This clonotype appeared many times. What it binds is not known. Additional autoimmune diseases, uncontrolled infections, pregnancy or lactation disqualified patients.

Material: peripheral blood or thyroid tissue (not recorded which). The TCR comes from an adult man with Graves' hyperthyroidism. V is TRBV7-3 and J is TRBJ2-2, with D perhaps matching TRBD2 (6 bases). The CDR3 here is CASSFLASENTGELFF. CDR3 bases: TGTGCCAGCAGCTTCCTTGCTAGCGAGAACACCGGGGAGCTGTTTTTT.